Below are 18 T cell receptor beta chains sequenced from a single sample in a study of cytomegalovirus exposure and HLA in healthy donors. PCR amplification relied on 60 Vbeta primers (plus 13 Jbeta primers). Using immunoSEQ multiplex PCR, the repertoire was profiled, and TCRdb retains in-frame clones only, with some absent. The sample yields 100,000 to 150,000 clones, around four fifths seen once. Material: PBMCs. The receptors come from a boy aged 10-17 years in good health and CMV-seronegative.

J is TRBJ2-7 and V is TRBV5-1, with D maybe TRBD2 (5 bases). CDR3 length: 15 amino acids. Trimming left V 4 bases short and J 9 bases short, with 23 bases between. Germline CDR1 is SGHRS and CDR2 is YFSETQ. The CDR3 DNA reads as TGCGCCAGCAGCCCCACCCCGACCTCTGTCGAGGGGCAGTACTTC. Protein sequence: CASSPTPTSVEGQYF.

The V and J genes are TRBV30 and TRBJ1-1; D remains ambiguous. The CDR3 runs 12 residues. Germline V gene sequence: CDR1 GTSNPN, CDR2 SVGIG (reference sequence). V was shortened by 2 bases and J by 6 bases, with 10 bases between the two germline ends. For the CDR3, the DNA is TGTGCCTGGAGTCGGGGAGACCCTGAAGCTTTCTTT. Protein: CAWSRGDPEAFF.

This clone has just one count. The chain carries TRBV7-2 and TRBJ2-2; maybe TRBD2 (6 bases). V was pared by 7 bases and J by 3 bases, with 15 bases between. In germline, CDR1 is SGHTA, CDR2 FQGNSA. This CDR3 region has 15 residues. The CDR3 region has the DNA TGTGCCAGCACCCTGTGGGACTTCTACACCGGGGAGCTGTTTTTT. Its protein is CASTLWDFYTGELFF.

The chain couples TRBV7-9 to TRBJ1-5; no reliable D call. Germline CDR1 SEHNR, CDR2 FQNEAQ (reference sequence). This CDR3 is built from 14 residues. The V end was cut by 3 bases, the J end by 4 bases, with 10 bases between. CDR3 coding DNA: TGTGCCAGCAGCTTCGATTTGGCTAATCAGCCCCAGCATTTT. Translated: CASSFDLANQPQHF.

This clone was seen a single time. The chain employs TRBV5-8 and TRBJ2-5, with TRBD1 identical over 9 bases. The length of the CDR3 is 15 residues. Germline CDR1 is SGHTS and CDR2 is YDEGEE. The trim removed 4 bases at V and 1 base at J, leaving 5 bases unmatched. DNA of the CDR3: TGTGCCAGCAGCCTGGAGGACAGGGGCCAAGAGACCCAGTACTTC. This sequence encodes CASSLEDRGQETQYF.

CDR3 sequence (DNA): TGTGCCAGCAGCTTAGGACAGGGACCTTCCCCTGAAGCTTTCTTT. It yields the protein CASSLGQGPSPEAFF. This sequence joins TRBV7-9 and TRBJ1-1, with 7 positions matching TRBD1. The CDR3 runs 15 residues. Germline V lookup: CDR1 SEHNR, CDR2 FQNEAQ (reference sequence). V trimming: 1 base; J trimming: 6 bases; junction bases outside the gene matches: 8.

This chain connects TRBV5-4 to TRBJ1-2, with D possibly matching TRBD1 (6 bases). The CDR3 runs 19 residues. Germline CDR1 reads SGHNT; CDR2 reads YYREEE (reference sequence). Trimming took off 0 bases at V and 3 bases at J, with 24 bases between the two ends. The CDR3 reads CASSLAPGANPFRYYGYTF. CDR3 nucleotides: TGTGCCAGCAGCTTGGCTCCAGGGGCCAACCCCTTCCGGTACTATGGCTACACCTTC.

The DNA of the CDR3 is TGTGCCAGCAGCAGTATAGCGGATCCTTTATACAATGAGCAGTTCTTC. This sequence encodes CASSSIADPLYNEQFF. The chain has TRBV11-3 and TRBJ2-1, with TRBD2 as a possible D gene (6 bases). The CDR3 runs to 16 residues. Germline-derived CDR1 and CDR2 are SGHNT and YENEEA. V was trimmed by 5 bases and J by 4 bases, leaving 18 bases between them.

This clone was seen only once. The rearrangement joins TRBV7-9 to TRBJ2-7, with TRBD2 identical over 7 bases. CDR1 and CDR2 from the germline V gene are SEHNR and FQNEAQ (reference sequence). The CDR3 contains 15 residues. Unmatched junction bases numbered 13, after V lost 5 bases and J lost 6 bases. The CDR3 spells CASSPSALSGREQYF. CDR3 nucleotides: TGTGCCAGCAGCCCAAGTGCCCTTAGCGGGCGCGAGCAGTACTTC.

This clone has just a few counts. The chain employs TRBV7-9 and TRBJ1-1, with a weak D call TRBD1 (6 bases). This CDR3 is built from 12 residues. Trimming took off 4 bases at V and 8 bases at J, with 11 bases between the two ends. Germline CDR1 SEHNR, CDR2 FQNEAQ (reference sequence). This CDR3 is CASSSTGREAFF. The CDR3 DNA reads as TGTGCCAGCAGCTCCACAGGGAGAGAAGCTTTCTTT.

The rearrangement links TRBV4-1 to TRBJ1-5; TRBD1 aligns across 8 bases. CDR3 length equals 16 residues. V was pared by 0 bases and J by 7 bases, with 8 bases of the junction left unmatched. From germline, CDR1 is MGHRA and CDR2 YSYEKL. In DNA, the CDR3 is TGCGCCAGCAGCCAAGATTCAGACAGGGGAGGACAGCCCCAGCATTTT. This sequence encodes CASSQDSDRGGQPQHF.

The chain uses TRBV5-1 and TRBJ2-1; D might be TRBD1 (5 bases). Germline loops: CDR1 SGHRS, CDR2 YFSETQ. The CDR3 runs 12 residues. V was pared by 4 bases and J by 5 bases, with 7 bases between. The chain's CDR3 is CASSGANNEQFF. CDR3 DNA sequence: TGCGCCAGCAGCGGGGCTAACAATGAGCAGTTCTTC.

This clone came up a few times. V gene TRBV15 combines with J gene TRBJ2-1, with 11 bases that match TRBD2. The CDR3 has 19 amino acids. Looked up from germline, CDR1 is LNHNV and CDR2 is YYDKDF (reference sequence). J lost 0 bases, V lost 0 bases, and 7 bases had no gene match. The CDR3 region is CATSRDLATSGSSYNEQFF. The CDR3 DNA reads TGTGCCACCAGCAGAGATCTCGCCACTAGCGGGAGCTCCTACAATGAGCAGTTCTTC. The whole variable domain, remainder taken from reference TRBV15 and TRBJ2-1, is DAMVIQNPRYQVTQFGKPVTLSCSQTLNHNVMYWYQQKSSQAPKLLFHYYDKDFNNEADTPDNFQSRRPNTSFCFLDIRSPGLGDTAMYLCATSRDLATSGSSYNEQFFGPGTRLTVL.

DNA of the CDR3: TGCGCCAGCAGCCAAGATCAGGCAACCCGCTCCTACGAGCAGTACTTC. It encodes CASSQDQATRSYEQYF. The chain couples TRBV4-3 to TRBJ2-7; D remains ambiguous. V shed 0 bases and J shed 0 bases, with 12 bases lying between them. CDR1 and CDR2 from the germline V gene are LGHNA and YSLEER. The CDR3 totals 16 residues.

The chain is built from TRBV6-5 and TRBJ2-3; no firm D call. The CDR3 length is 15 residues. V lost 5 bases and J 2 bases, leaving 14 bases between the germline ends. Germline CDR1 is MNHEY and CDR2 is SVGAGI. The CDR3 is CASSRVVHLTDTQYF. Here the CDR3 DNA reads TGTGCCAGCAGTCGGGTGGTCCATCTCACAGATACGCAGTATTTT.

This clone occurred a few times. This sample also contains other DNA sequences that code for the same CDR3. V usage is TRBV19 and J usage is TRBJ1-1; no clear D. The germline gives CDR1 LNHDA, CDR2 SQIVND (reference sequence). Trimming took 5 bases from V and 3 from J, leaving 4 bases between them. The CDR3 spans 11 residues. The CDR3 here is CASSSDTEAFF. The CDR3, as DNA: TGTGCCAGTAGTTCGGACACTGAAGCTTTCTTT.

The rearrangement uses TRBV15 and TRBJ1-4, with D possibly being TRBD1 (5 bases). The length of the CDR3 is 15 residues. Germline CDR1 LNHNV, CDR2 YYDKDF (reference sequence). The V and J ends lost 0 bases and 5 bases respectively, with 10 bases between them. CDR3 in amino acids: CATSRDRGFNEKLFF. For the CDR3, the DNA is TGTGCCACCAGCAGAGATAGGGGTTTCAATGAAAAACTGTTTTTT.

The chain uses TRBV18 and TRBJ1-1; TRBD1 aligns across 7 bases. Germline V CDR1 and CDR2: KGHSH, LQKENI. The CDR3 spans 16 residues. The V gene end was trimmed by 3 bases and the J gene end by 5 bases; junction bases not matched to a gene: 12. The CDR3: CASSPLLSTGTTEAFF. The CDR3 DNA follows: TGTGCCAGCTCACCCCTTCTCTCGACAGGGACGACTGAAGCTTTCTTT.